This T cell receptor beta chain derives from a study of shared clonotypes between healthy human individuals. Whole-study context: Three CD4 naive, three CD4 memory, two CD8 naive and one CD8 memory plate were used per donor. Study-wide results and caveats: It was anticipated that sequencing depth would influence how many clonotypes donors shared. In contrast to clonotypes shared by all four donors, non-shared clonotypes had lower generation probabilities.

Naive CD8 populations comprised CD45RO-negative cells positively selected for CCR7, excluding terminally differentiated effector memory CD45RA+ cells. As regards this clone: Its target is not known.

TCRdb's table, derived via immunoSEQ multiplex PCR, lists solely in-frame clones and lacks some. This sample carries about 2.1 million clones, around 93% of them seen once, and the ten largest clones take about 1.7%. This CDR3 comprises 14 residues. Germline CDR1 MNHEY, CDR2 SMNVEV (reference sequence). V lost 3 bases and J 10 bases, leaving 16 bases between the germline ends. This receptor was obtained from a young man in good health. Some clones in this sample may be carry-over from other donors' samples. The V gene is TRBV27, the J gene TRBJ2-1, with unresolved D. Sequences were obtained from naive CD8+ T cells from PBMCs. CDR3: CASSFFRTSREQFF. CDR3 coding DNA: TGTGCCAGCAGTTTCTTCCGGACGTCAAGGGAGCAGTTCTTC.